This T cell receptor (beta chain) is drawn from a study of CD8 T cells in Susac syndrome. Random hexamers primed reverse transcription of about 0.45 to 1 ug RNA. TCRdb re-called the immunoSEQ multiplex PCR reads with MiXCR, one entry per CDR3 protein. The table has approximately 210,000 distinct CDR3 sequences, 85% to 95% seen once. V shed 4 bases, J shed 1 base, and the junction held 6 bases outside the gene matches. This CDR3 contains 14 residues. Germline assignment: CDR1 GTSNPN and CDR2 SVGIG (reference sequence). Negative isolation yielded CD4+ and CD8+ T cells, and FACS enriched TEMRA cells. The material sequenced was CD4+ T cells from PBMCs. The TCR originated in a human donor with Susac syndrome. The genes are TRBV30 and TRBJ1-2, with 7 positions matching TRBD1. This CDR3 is CAWTGQVINYGYTF. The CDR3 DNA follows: TGTGCCTGGACTGGACAGGTTATTAACTATGGCTACACCTTC.